This T cell receptor (beta chain) is drawn from a study of blood T cell repertoires in COVID-19. Across the whole study: The samples span acute and convalescent COVID-19 from the United States, Italy and Spain.

Under the authors' procedure: The authors estimated nucleated cell counts from reference gene primer amplification. Assay: immunoSEQ multiplex PCR; the TCRdb copy retains only in-frame clones and omits some. That table gives V, J and clone size, and the DNA gave D and trimming. Here the sample spans some 190,000 clones, roughly 81% being singletons. Germline V gives CDR1 SQVTM, CDR2 ANQGSEA. The CDR3 has 14 amino acids. The ends lost 4 bases at V and 7 bases at J; junction bases unmatched: 7. The chain joins TRBV29-1 to TRBJ2-1; 10 bases fit TRBD2. The sample was peripheral blood. The TCR sequence derives from an elderly woman with acute or convalescent COVID-19. CDR3 nucleotides: TGCAGCGTTGGAGGACTAGCGGTATTGAATGAGCAGTTCTTC. Residues: CSVGGLAVLNEQFF.